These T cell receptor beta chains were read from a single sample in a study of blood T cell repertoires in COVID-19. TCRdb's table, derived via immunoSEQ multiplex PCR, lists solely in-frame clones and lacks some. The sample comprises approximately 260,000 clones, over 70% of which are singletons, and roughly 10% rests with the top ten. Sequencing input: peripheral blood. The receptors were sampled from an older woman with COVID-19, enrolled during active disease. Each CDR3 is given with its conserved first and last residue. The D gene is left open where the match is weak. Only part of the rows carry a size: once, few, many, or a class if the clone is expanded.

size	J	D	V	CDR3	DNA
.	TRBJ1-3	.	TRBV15	CATSREQGSGNTIYF	TGTGCCACCAGCAGAGAACAGGGATCTGGAAACACCATATATTTT
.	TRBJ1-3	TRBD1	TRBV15	CATRAGTGSGNTIYF	TGTGCCACCAGGGCCGGGACAGGTTCTGGAAACACCATATATTTT
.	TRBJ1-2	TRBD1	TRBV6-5	CASRDRGHNGYTF	TGTGCCAGCAGAGACAGGGGGCATAATGGCTACACCTTC
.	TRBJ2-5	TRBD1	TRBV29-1	CSVEGDRAVGTQYF	TGCAGCGTTGAGGGAGACAGGGCGGTGGGGACCCAGTACTTC
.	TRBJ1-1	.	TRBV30	CAWSRQENTEAFF	TGTGCCTGGAGTCGACAGGAAAACACTGAAGCTTTCTTT
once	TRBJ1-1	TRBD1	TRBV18	CASSPGQGLRAEAFF	TGTGCCAGCTCACCGGGACAGGGATTGAGGGCTGAAGCTTTCTTT
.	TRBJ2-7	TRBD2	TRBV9	CASSGAGLPYKDYEQYF	TGTGCCAGCAGCGGAGCGGGACTACCTTATAAAGACTACGAGCAGTACTTC
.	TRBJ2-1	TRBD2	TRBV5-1	CASKPLTSGGEQFF	TGCGCCAGCAAGCCTCTGACTAGCGGTGGTGAGCAGTTCTTC
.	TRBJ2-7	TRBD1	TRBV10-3	CATSRQGYEQYF	TGTGCCACCTCTCGACAGGGGTACGAGCAGTACTTC
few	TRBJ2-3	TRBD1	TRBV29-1	CSVETGEDTQYF	TGCAGCGTTGAAACAGGGGAGGATACGCAGTATTTT
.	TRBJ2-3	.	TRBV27	CASKTDRTDTQYF	TGTGCCAGCAAAACTGACAGAACAGATACGCAGTATTTT
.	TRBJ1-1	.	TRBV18	CASGGDSNTEAFF	TGTGCCAGCGGAGGTGACTCGAACACTGAAGCTTTCTTT
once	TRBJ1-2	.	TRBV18	CASSPPQGNYYGYTF	TGTGCCAGCTCACCACCCCAGGGGAACTACTATGGCTACACCTTC
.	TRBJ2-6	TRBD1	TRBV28	CASRAPRGPHSGANVLTF	TGTGCCAGCAGAGCGCCCAGGGGGCCCCACTCTGGGGCCAACGTCCTGACTTTC
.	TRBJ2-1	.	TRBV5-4	CASSLPPGRGGDNEQFF	TGTGCCAGCAGCCTCCCCCCTGGGAGGGGGGGTGACAATGAGCAGTTCTTC
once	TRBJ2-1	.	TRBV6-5	CASRLTQERNEQFF	TGTGCCAGCAGACTAACACAGGAGCGCAATGAGCAGTTCTTC
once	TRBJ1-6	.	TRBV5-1	CASSPTRDSPLHF	TGCGCCAGCAGCCCAACCAGGGATTCACCCCTCCACTTT
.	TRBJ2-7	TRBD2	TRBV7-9	CASSFLSGSYEQYF	TGTGCCAGCAGCTTCCTTAGCGGGAGTTACGAGCAGTACTTC
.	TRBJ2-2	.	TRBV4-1	CASSSLARSFGELFF	TGCGCCAGCAGCTCCTTGGCCCGATCATTCGGGGAGCTGTTTTTT
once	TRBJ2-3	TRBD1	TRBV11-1	CASPGRGQGADTQYF	TGTGCCAGCCCGGGTAGGGGACAGGGGGCTGATACGCAGTATTTT
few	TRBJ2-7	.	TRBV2	CASSKSRQYEQYF	TGTGCCAGCAGTAAGTCCCGACAGTACGAGCAGTACTTC
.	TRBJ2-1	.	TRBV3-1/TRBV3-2	CASTSGVASYNEQFF	TGTGCCAGCACTTCAGGGGTAGCTTCCTACAATGAGCAGTTCTTC
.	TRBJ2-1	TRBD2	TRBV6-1	CASSDTGRGLVYNEQFF	TGTGCCAGCAGTGACACGGGTAGGGGACTAGTTTACAATGAGCAGTTCTTC
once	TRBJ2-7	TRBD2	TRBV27	CASSYREGLYEQYF	TGTGCCAGCAGTTACCGGGAGGGCCTCTACGAGCAGTACTTC
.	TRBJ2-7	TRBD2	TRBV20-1	CSASGTSGMITSSYEQYF	TGCAGTGCTAGTGGGACTAGCGGCATGATAACCAGCTCCTACGAGCAGTACTTC
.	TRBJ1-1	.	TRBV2	CASRTGGHTEAFF	TGTGCCAGCCGGACCGGGGGGCACACTGAAGCTTTCTTT
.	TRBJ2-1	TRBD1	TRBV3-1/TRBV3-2	CASSQDNLQGNEQFF	TGTGCCAGCAGCCAAGATAATTTACAGGGGAATGAGCAGTTCTTC
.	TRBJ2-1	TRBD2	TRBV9	CASSVTSGRDEQFF	TGTGCCAGCAGCGTTACTAGCGGGAGAGATGAGCAGTTCTTC
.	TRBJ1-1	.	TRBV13	CASSLRNTEAFF	TGTGCCAGCAGCTTACGGAACACTGAAGCTTTCTTT
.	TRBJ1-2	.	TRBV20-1	CSARSGEGYTF	TGCAGTGCTAGATCAGGGGAAGGCTACACCTTC
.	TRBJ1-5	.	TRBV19	CASSIGRVNQPQHF	TGTGCCAGTAGTATTGGCAGGGTCAATCAGCCCCAGCATTTT
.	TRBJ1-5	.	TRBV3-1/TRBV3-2	CASSQGLMGGNQPQHF	TGTGCCAGCAGCCAAGGACTGATGGGTGGCAATCAGCCCCAGCATTTT
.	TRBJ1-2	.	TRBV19	CASSIGSRRSNGGYTF	TGTGCCAGTAGTATAGGGTCTCGGAGGTCCAACGGTGGCTACACCTTC
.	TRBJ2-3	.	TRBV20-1	CSASGADPGTDTQYF	TGCAGTGCTAGTGGGGCCGACCCTGGCACAGATACGCAGTATTTT
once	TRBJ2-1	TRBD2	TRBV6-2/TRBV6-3	CASSIPSGIYNEQFF	TGTGCCAGCAGTATCCCTAGCGGGATCTACAATGAGCAGTTCTTC
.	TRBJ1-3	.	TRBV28	CASSERNTIYF	TGTGCCAGCAGTGAGCGAAACACCATATATTTT
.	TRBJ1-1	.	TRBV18	CASSPPALNTEAFF	TGTGCCAGCTCACCACCAGCTCTGAACACTGAAGCTTTCTTT
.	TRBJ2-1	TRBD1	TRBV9	CASSERDRGGNEQFF	TGTGCCAGCAGCGAGAGGGACAGGGGCGGCAATGAGCAGTTCTTC
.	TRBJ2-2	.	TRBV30	CAWTTRGGELFF	TGTGCCTGGACTACAAGGGGGGGGGAGCTGTTTTTT
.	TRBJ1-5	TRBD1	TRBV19	CASSLDRGANQPQHF	TGTGCCAGTAGTTTGGACAGGGGGGCCAATCAGCCCCAGCATTTT
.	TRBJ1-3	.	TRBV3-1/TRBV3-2	CASSQEWSSGNTIYF	TGTGCCAGCAGCCAAGAATGGAGCTCTGGAAACACCATATATTTT